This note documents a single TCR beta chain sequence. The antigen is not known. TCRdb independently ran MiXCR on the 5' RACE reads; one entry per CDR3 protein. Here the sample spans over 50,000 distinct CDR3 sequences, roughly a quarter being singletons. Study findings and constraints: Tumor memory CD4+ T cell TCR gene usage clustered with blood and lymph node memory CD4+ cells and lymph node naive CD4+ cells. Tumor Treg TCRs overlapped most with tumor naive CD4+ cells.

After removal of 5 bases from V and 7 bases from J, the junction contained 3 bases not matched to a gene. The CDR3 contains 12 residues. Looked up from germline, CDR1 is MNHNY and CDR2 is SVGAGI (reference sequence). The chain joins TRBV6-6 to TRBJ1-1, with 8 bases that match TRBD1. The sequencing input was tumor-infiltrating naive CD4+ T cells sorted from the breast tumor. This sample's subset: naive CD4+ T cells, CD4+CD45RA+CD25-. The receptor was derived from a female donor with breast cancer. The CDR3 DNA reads TGTGCCAGCAGTCCCGACAGGGGTGAAGCTTTCTTT. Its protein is CASSPDRGEAFF.